This TCR beta chain was sequenced for a study of T cell repertoires in cytomegalovirus infection. This clonotype was seen ten or more times. Its cognate antigen is unknown. TCRdb processed the reads anew with MiXCR; each CDR3 protein has one entry. The sample includes 95,000 to 150,000 distinct CDR3 sequences, more than 30% of them seen just once. The CDR3 is 12 amino acids. The germline V and J ends were trimmed by 7 bases and 5 bases, with 9 bases remaining between them. The germline V gene has CDR1 MNHNS and CDR2 SASEGT. Material: CD8+ T cells from cultured PBMCs, obtained from culture after CMV antigen stimulation. This TCR was sampled from a human donor in good health (CMV status not recorded). Some clones in this sample may be carry-over from other donors' samples. J is TRBJ1-3 and V is TRBV6-1; D is unclear. CDR3 sequence reads: CASTLDRNTIYF. The CDR3 DNA reads as TGTGCCAGCACCCTAGACCGAAACACCATATATTTT.